This is a list of T cell receptor beta chains from one sample in a study of CD8 T cells in Susac syndrome. A single record per CDR3 protein comes from TCRdb applying MiXCR to the immunoSEQ multiplex PCR reads. The top ten clones hold about 0.09% of a sample with about 160,000 distinct CDR3 sequences, approximately 94% of them seen once. The source material was CD4+ T cells from PBMCs. The receptors originated from a human donor with multiple sclerosis. Both conserved end residues are part of each CDR3. A D gene is named only where the DNA matches it firmly. Clone size is not always given. Where it is, it says once, few, many or a class for expanded clones.

d_call	clone_size	v_call	j_call	cdr3_aa	cdr3_nt
.	.	TRBV6-2/TRBV6-3	TRBJ1-5	CASSGLHQPQHF	TGTGCCAGCAGTGGACTGCATCAGCCCCAGCATTTT
TRBD1	.	TRBV24-1	TRBJ2-5	CATSDPWTGKGQYF	TGTGCCACCAGTGATCCCTGGACAGGGAAGGGCCAGTACTTC
.	.	TRBV7-9	TRBJ2-7	CASSRGQGQVEQYF	TGTGCCAGCAGCCGAGGGCAGGGCCAGGTCGAGCAGTACTTC
.	.	TRBV18	TRBJ2-1	CASFAGRGNYNEQFF	TGTGCCAGCTTTGCTGGTAGGGGCAACTACAATGAGCAGTTCTTC
.	.	TRBV7-8	TRBJ2-7	CASTLRDRGYEQYF	TGTGCCAGCACCCTTCGGGACCGGGGCTACGAGCAGTACTTC
TRBD1	.	TRBV12-3/TRBV12-4	TRBJ1-5	CASGQGDHQPQHF	TGTGCCAGCGGACAGGGAGACCATCAGCCCCAGCATTTT
.	.	TRBV3-1	TRBJ2-1	CASSPNGVPYNEQFF	TGTGCCAGCAGCCCAAACGGCGTCCCCTACAATGAGCAGTTCTTC
.	.	TRBV4-3	TRBJ1-5	CASSQDVRGNQPQHF	TGCGCCAGCAGCCAAGATGTCCGGGGCAATCAGCCCCAGCATTTT
.	.	TRBV6-2/TRBV6-3	TRBJ2-5	CASSYSTGETQYF	TGTGCCAGCAGTTACTCGACCGGAGAGACCCAGTACTTC
.	once	TRBV4-2	TRBJ2-7	CASSQGVGRRVGEPPHEQYF	TGTGCCAGCAGCCAAGGGGTAGGAAGGAGGGTGGGGGAGCCCCCCCACGAGCAGTACTTC
.	.	TRBV5-1	TRBJ2-5	CASSLGTARETQYF	TGCGCCAGCAGCTTAGGGACGGCGAGGGAGACCCAGTACTTC
.	.	TRBV2	TRBJ2-1	CASPSQRAIEVNEQFF	TGTGCCTCTCCTTCCCAGCGGGCGATCGAGGTGAATGAGCAGTTCTTC
.	.	TRBV28	TRBJ2-5	CAIGGVGTQYF	TGTGCCATCGGCGGCGTCGGGACCCAGTACTTC
TRBD1	.	TRBV5-6	TRBJ1-1	CASSLVDRLTTEAFF	TGTGCCAGCAGCTTGGTGGACAGGCTTACCACTGAAGCTTTCTTT
.	.	TRBV7-6	TRBJ1-5	CASSPTALGNQPQHF	TGTGCCAGCAGCCCCACAGCGCTCGGCAATCAGCCCCAGCATTTT
.	.	TRBV10-2	TRBJ2-1	CASTAIRAVYNEQFF	TGCGCCAGCACCGCGATCCGGGCGGTCTACAATGAGCAGTTCTTC
TRBD1	.	TRBV5-4	TRBJ2-5	CASSSTGTEETQYF	TGTGCCAGCAGCTCCACCGGGACAGAAGAGACCCAGTACTTC
.	.	TRBV5-1	TRBJ1-5	CASSSGDSNQPQHF	TGCGCCAGCAGCTCCGGAGATAGCAATCAGCCCCAGCATTTT
.	.	TRBV11-3	TRBJ1-4	CASSLGAPSTGVNEKLFF	TGTGCCAGCAGCTTAGGGGCTCCTTCGACTGGGGTCAATGAAAAACTGTTTTTT
.	.	TRBV3-1	TRBJ1-2	CASSREGVRGYTF	TGTGCCAGCAGCCGAGAAGGTGTCCGAGGCTACACCTTC
TRBD1	.	TRBV10-3	TRBJ2-6	CAITGVGANVLTF	TGTGCCATTACAGGGGTCGGGGCCAACGTCCTGACTTTC
TRBD2	.	TRBV20-1	TRBJ2-5	CSAGPSGRAEETQYF	TGCAGTGCTGGCCCTAGCGGGAGGGCCGAAGAGACCCAGTACTTC
TRBD1	.	TRBV6-6	TRBJ2-3	CASRPPGQGLDTQYF	TGTGCCAGCAGGCCCCCGGGACAGGGGTTAGATACGCAGTATTTT
TRBD1	.	TRBV19	TRBJ1-5	CASSIVSTGVYQPQHF	TGTGCCAGTAGTATAGTCTCGACAGGGGTTTATCAGCCCCAGCATTTT
.	.	TRBV19	TRBJ1-2	CASSYTNYGYTF	TGTGCCAGTAGCTATACTAACTATGGCTACACCTTC
TRBD1	.	TRBV28	TRBJ1-2	CASGPGGNYGYTF	TGTGCCAGCGGGCCAGGGGGCAACTATGGCTACACCTTC
.	.	TRBV28	TRBJ2-5	CASRNPVTQETQYF	TGTGCCAGCAGGAACCCGGTGACCCAAGAGACCCAGTACTTC
TRBD2	once	TRBV30	TRBJ2-5	CACSISGGRQETQYF	TGTGCCTGCAGTATCTCGGGAGGGCGACAAGAGACCCAGTACTTC